This paragraph covers one T cell receptor (beta chain) sequence. The data were produced by immunoSEQ multiplex PCR, yet TCRdb's version contains in-frame clones alone and is incomplete. The sample holds roughly 140,000 clones; approximately 93% are singletons and the top ten take 0.6% to 0.8%. This specimen comes from a study of cytomegalovirus exposure and HLA in healthy donors. The CDR3 is made up of 14 amino acids. Germline CDR1 MNHEY, CDR2 SVGAGI. With V trimmed by 2 bases and J by 6 bases, 2 bases remained unmatched. The V and J genes are TRBV6-5 and TRBJ1-5; 9 bases agree with TRBD1. The sequencing sample was made of PBMCs. The TCR sequence derives from a young man in good health and CMV-seronegative. CDR3 bases: TGTGCCAGCAGTTACGTGGACAGGGGTCAGCCCCAGCATTTT. It is translated as CASSYVDRGQPQHF.